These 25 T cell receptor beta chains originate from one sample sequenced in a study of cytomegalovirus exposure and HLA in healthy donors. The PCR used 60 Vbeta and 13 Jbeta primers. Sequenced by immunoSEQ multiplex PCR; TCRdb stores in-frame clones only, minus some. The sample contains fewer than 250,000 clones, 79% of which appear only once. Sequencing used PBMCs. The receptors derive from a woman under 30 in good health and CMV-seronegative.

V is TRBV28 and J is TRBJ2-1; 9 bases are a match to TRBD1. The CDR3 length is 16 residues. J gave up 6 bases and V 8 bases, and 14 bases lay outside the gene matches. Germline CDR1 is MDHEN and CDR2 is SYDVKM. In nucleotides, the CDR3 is TGTGCCAGCGGGTTCCCACAGGGGGCGCGGGCCAATGAGCAGTTCTTC. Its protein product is CASGFPQGARANEQFF.

CDR3 amino acids: CASSTILGQKSYTF. In nucleotides, the CDR3 is TGTGCCAGCAGCACCATTTTAGGACAGAAAAGCTACACCTTC. The V call is TRBV7-2, the J call TRBJ1-2; TRBD1 is a possible D gene (6 bases). In germline, CDR1 is SGHTA, CDR2 FQGNSA. V was shortened by 5 bases and J by 9 bases, with 19 bases between the two germline ends. The length of the CDR3 is 14 residues.

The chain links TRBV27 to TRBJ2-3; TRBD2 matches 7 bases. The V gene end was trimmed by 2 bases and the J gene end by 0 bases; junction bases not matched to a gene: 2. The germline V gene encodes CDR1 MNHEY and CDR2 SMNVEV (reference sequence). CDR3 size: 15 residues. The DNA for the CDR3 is TGTGCCAGCAGTTTAGCGGGGGTGAGCACAGATACGCAGTATTTT. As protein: CASSLAGVSTDTQYF.

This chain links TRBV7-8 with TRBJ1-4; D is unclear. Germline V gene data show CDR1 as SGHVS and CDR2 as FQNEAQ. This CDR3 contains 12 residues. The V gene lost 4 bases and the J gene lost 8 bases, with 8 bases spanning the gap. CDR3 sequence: CASSYYKEKLFF. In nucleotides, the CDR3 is TGTGCCAGCAGCTACTATAAAGAAAAACTGTTTTTT.

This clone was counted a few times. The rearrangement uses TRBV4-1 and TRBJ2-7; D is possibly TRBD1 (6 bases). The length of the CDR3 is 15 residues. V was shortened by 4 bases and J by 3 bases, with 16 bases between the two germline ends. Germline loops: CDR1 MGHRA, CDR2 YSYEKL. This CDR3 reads CASSPPRQGRYEQYF. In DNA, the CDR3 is TGCGCCAGCAGCCCCCCCCGGCAGGGGCGCTACGAGCAGTACTTC.

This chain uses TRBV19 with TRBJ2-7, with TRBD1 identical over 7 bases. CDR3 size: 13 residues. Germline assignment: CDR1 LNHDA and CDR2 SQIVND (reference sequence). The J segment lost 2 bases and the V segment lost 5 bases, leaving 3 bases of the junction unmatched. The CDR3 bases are TGTGCCAGTAGTCCCGACAGGGCCTACGAGCAGTACTTC. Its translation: CASSPDRAYEQYF.

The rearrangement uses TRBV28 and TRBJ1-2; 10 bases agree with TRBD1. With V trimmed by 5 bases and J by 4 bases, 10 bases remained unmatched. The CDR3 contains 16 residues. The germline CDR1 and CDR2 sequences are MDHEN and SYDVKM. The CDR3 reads CASSMSSGQGIYGYTF. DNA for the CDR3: TGTGCCAGCAGTATGTCCTCGGGACAGGGGATCTATGGCTACACCTTC.

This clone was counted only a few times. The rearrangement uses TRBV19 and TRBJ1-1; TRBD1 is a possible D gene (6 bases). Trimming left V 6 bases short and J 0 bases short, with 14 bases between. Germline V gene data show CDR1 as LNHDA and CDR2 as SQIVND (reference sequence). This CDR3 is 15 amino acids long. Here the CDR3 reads CASSPSDSLNTEAFF. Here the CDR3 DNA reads TGTGCCAGTAGCCCCTCGGACAGCCTGAACACTGAAGCTTTCTTT. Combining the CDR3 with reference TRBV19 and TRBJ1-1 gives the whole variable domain DGGITQSPKYLFRKEGQNVTLSCEQNLNHDAMYWYRQDPGQGLRLIYYSQIVNDFQKGDIAEGYSVSREKKESFPLTVTSAQKNPTAFYLCASSPSDSLNTEAFFGQGTRLTVV.

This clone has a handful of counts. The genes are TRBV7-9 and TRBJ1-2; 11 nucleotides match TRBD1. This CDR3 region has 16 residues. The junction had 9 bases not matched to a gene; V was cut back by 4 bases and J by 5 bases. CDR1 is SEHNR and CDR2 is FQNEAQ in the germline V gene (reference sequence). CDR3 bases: TGTGCCAGCAGCTACGCTGCCGGGACAGGGGGGTATGGCTACACCTTC. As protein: CASSYAAGTGGYGYTF.

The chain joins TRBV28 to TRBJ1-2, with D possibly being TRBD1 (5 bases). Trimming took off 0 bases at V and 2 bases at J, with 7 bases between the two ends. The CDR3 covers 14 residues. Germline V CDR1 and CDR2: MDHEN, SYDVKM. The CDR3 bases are TGTGCCAGCAGTTTATGGGGACTGAACTATGGCTACACCTTC. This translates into CASSLWGLNYGYTF.

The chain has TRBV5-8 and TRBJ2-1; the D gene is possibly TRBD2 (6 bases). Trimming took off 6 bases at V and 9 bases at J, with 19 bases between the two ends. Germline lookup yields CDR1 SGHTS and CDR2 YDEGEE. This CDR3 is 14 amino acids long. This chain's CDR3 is CASTVMGRGLEQFF. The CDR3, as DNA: TGTGCCAGCACCGTTATGGGAAGGGGACTTGAGCAGTTCTTC.

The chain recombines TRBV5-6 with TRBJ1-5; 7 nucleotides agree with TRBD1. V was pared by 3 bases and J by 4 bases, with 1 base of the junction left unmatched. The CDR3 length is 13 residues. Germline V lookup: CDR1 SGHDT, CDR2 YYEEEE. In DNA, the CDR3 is TGTGCCAGCAGCTCAGGGGGGAATCAGCCCCAGCATTTT. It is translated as CASSSGGNQPQHF.

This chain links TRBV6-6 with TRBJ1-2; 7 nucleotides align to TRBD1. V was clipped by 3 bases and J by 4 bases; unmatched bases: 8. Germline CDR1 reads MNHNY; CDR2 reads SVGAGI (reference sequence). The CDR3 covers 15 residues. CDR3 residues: CASSYLPTGTYGYTF. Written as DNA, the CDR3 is TGTGCCAGCAGTTATCTTCCGACAGGGACCTATGGCTACACCTTC.

The CDR3, as DNA: TGCGCCAGCAGTTACACGGCGGGCGGGGAGCTGTTTTTT. Protein: CASSYTAGGELFF. V is TRBV5-1 and J is TRBJ2-2; possibly TRBD2 for D (5 bases). The CDR3 contains 13 residues. V lost 5 bases to trimming and J lost 7 bases, with 12 bases between them. Germline assignment: CDR1 SGHRS and CDR2 YFSETQ.

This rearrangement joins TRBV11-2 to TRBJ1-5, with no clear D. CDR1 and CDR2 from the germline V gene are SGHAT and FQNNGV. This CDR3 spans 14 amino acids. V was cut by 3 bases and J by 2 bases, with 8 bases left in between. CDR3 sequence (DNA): TGTGCCAGCAGCTTCGGGTCGGGCAATCAGCCCCAGCATTTT. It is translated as CASSFGSGNQPQHF.

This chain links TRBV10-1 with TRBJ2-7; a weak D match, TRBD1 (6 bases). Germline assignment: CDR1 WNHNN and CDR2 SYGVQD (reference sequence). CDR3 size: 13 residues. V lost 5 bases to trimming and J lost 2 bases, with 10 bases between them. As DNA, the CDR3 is TGCGCCAGCAGTCCCGGGGACACCTACGAGCAGTACTTC. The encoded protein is CASSPGDTYEQYF.

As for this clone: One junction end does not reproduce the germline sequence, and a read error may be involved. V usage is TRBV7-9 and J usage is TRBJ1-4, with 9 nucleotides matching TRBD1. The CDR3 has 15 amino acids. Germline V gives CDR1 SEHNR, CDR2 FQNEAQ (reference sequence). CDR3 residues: CASSLEQGAKEKLFF. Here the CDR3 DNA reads TGTGCCAGCAGCTTAGAACAGGGGGCTAAGGAAAAACTGTTTTTT.

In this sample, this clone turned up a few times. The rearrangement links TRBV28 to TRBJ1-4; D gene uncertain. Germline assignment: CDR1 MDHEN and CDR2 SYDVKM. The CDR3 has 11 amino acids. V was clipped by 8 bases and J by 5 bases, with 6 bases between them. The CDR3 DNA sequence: TGTGCCAGCGCAGTAAATGAAAAACTGTTTTTT. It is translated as CASAVNEKLFF.

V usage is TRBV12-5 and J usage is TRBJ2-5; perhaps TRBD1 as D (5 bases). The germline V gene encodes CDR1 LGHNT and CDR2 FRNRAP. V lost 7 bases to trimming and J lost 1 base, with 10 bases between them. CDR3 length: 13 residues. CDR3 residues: CASAPGPQETQYF. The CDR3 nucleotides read TGTGCTAGTGCCCCAGGGCCCCAAGAGACCCAGTACTTC.

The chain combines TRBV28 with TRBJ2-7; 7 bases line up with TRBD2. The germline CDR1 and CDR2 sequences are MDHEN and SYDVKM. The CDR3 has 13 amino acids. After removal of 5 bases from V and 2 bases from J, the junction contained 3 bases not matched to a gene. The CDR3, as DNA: TGTGCCAGCAGTCGGGGGGAACCCTACGAGCAGTACTTC. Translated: CASSRGEPYEQYF.

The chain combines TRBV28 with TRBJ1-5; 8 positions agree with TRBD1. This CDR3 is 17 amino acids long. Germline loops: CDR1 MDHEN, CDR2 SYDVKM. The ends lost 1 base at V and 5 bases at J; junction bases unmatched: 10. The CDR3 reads CASSLLGAGGPYQPQHF. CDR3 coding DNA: TGTGCCAGCAGTTTATTAGGGGCAGGGGGCCCCTATCAGCCCCAGCATTTT.

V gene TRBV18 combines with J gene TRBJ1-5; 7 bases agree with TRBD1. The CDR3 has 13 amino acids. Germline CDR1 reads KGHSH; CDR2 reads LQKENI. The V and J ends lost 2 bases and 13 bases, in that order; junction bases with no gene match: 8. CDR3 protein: CASSPARDSLQHF. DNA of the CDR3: TGTGCCAGCTCACCAGCGCGGGACAGCCTACAGCATTTT.

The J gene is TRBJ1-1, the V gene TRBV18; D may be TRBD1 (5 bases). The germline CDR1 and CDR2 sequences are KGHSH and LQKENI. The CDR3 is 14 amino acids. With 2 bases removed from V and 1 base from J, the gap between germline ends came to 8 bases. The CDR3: CASSPRRGNTEAFF. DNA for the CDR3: TGTGCCAGCTCACCAAGGAGGGGGAACACTGAAGCTTTCTTT.

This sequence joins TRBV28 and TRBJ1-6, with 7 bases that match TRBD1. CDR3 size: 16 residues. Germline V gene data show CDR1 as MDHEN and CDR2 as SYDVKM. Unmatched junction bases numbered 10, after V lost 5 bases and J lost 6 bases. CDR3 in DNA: TGTGCCAGCAGTAGACGACAGGGCGATCCTAATTCACCCCTCCACTTT. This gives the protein CASSRRQGDPNSPLHF.

The CDR3 bases are TGCGCCAGCAGCTCCGGAGGGACAGGCATGAACACTGAAGCTTTCTTT. As protein: CASSSGGTGMNTEAFF. This chain joins TRBV5-1 and TRBJ1-1; 8 bases are a match to TRBD1. CDR3 length: 16 amino acids. V lost 3 bases, J lost 0 bases, and 7 bases stayed unmatched. Per the germline V gene, CDR1 is SGHRS and CDR2 is YFSETQ. The whole variable domain, filled in from reference TRBV5-1 and TRBJ1-1, reads KAGVTQTPRYLIKTRGQQVTLSCSPISGHRSVSWYQQTPGQGLQFLFEYFSETQRNKGNFPGRFSGRQFSNSRSEMNVSTLELGDSALYLCASSSGGTGMNTEAFFGQGTRLTVV.